Below, one T cell receptor (beta chain) is given with its context. It has no known antigen specificity. No base-level quality is on record; no much larger clone is a single base apart. The CDR1 and CDR2 encoded by the germline V gene are SGHTA and FQGNSA. Trimming accounts for 5 bases at V and 9 bases at J, while the number of junction bases matched to no gene is 10. The CDR3 runs 15 residues from the cysteine to the phenylalanine. Only the CDR3 portion is preserved as DNA: 45 bases, with reading frame beginning at the first base. Preparation of the library involved the immunoSEQ multiplex PCR assay. DNA from the cultured, isolated CD4+ T cells was subjected to TCR beta CDR3 sequencing. In the original analysis: Non-productive TCR sequences were removed and reads were trimmed to the CDR3 region, keeping CDR3s of at least 7 amino acids. The MANAFEST web app was used to pick out antigen-specific clonotypes by comparing their expansion in peptide wells with that in reference cultures. For clones to be considered positive, expansion at FDR<0.05 versus reference and all other wells, an odds ratio above 5, and a frequency above 0.1% in two replicate wells were required. A clonotype was defined as cross-reactive if the clonotype was significantly expanded both in SARS-CoV-2 spike wells and in at least one common cold coronavirus spike condition. CDR3 similarity was assessed by Levenshtein distance with the stringdist R package, and unrooted trees were built with ape in R 3.6.1. TCRdb holds this immuneACCESS table with in-frame rearrangements only. Some clones are missing; in checked studies, unresolved V genes explain under half, and the rest has no known cause. V, J and clone size are taken as reported in that table, and D and trimming were inferred from the DNA itself. This sample lists 50,000 to 65,000 clones; 75% to 90% were detected once. Clones ranked in the top ten supply more than 2% of the sample.

The data derive from a study of vaccination effects on CD4 cells after COVID-19 (dated by TCRdb to between 2021 and 2024). The study in broad terms: Two doses of either the BNT162b2 or the mRNA-1273 mRNA SARS-CoV-2 vaccine were administered to participants. In both COVID-19 convalescent patients and infection-naive vaccine recipients, the study compared SARS-CoV-2 spike-specific CD4+ TCR repertoires from before mRNA vaccination with those from after it. The full study included 9 to 10 COVID-19 convalescent patients and a few SARS-CoV-2-naive healthy vaccine recipients. Cultures from other donors in the study were sequenced with the Oncomine TCR Beta short-read assay on an Illumina iSeq 100. Paper-wide results and their limitations: Among healthy vaccine recipients, nearly all vaccine-induced clones were SARS-CoV-2 mono-reactive, and just 1 of 255 was cross-reactive with common cold coronaviruses. Marked clonal contraction was observed in both infection-induced and vaccine-induced clones at late post-vaccination timepoints, consistent with waning T cell responses. The study was limited by a small number of convalescent patients, and early post-infection timepoints were lacking.

The ViraFEST assay stimulated PBMC with viral peptide pools and then used TCR sequencing to identify antigen-specific CD4+ T cell clonotypes by expansion. After around 10 days of culture, CD4+ T cells were isolated with the EasySep CD4+ T cell isolation kit. Healthy vaccine recipients had no prior SARS-CoV-2 infection, confirmed by negative nucleocapsid antibodies before and after vaccination. Each well held roughly 2 million PBMC cultured in IMDM containing about 5.5% human AB serum, 9.5 to 10 IU/ml IL-2 and gentamicin, along with about 10 ug/ml peptides. Half of the culture medium was replaced with fresh IL-2-containing medium on days 3 and 7. Unless noted otherwise, every peptide stimulation condition was grown in triplicate wells. PBMC were separated from whole blood using Ficoll-Paque Plus gradient centrifugation and were then either cryopreserved at -140C or used fresh. The spike proteins of SARS-CoV-2 and of the common cold coronaviruses HCoV-NL63, HCoV-OC43 and HCoV-229E were spanned by overlapping peptide pools. The QIAamp micro DNA kit was used to extract genomic DNA from the cultured CD4+ T cells.

The clonotype originates from a human donor who received a COVID-19 vaccine. Sample: CD4+ T cells from PBMCs cultured with HCoV-229E spike peptides, taken before COVID-19 vaccination. The cell subset or site label for this specimen denotes: HCoV-229E spike overlapping peptide pool stimulation. The receptor chain draws on TRBV7-2 and TRBJ2-1, and 10 junction bases match TRBD1. The CDR3 here reads CASSDPGQGPTEQFF. The DNA sequence reads TGTGCCAGCAGCGACCCGGGACAGGGGCCCACTGAGCAGTTCTTC. Extended through the reference TRBV7-2 and TRBJ2-1 proteins, this CDR3 yields the full variable domain: GAGVSQSPSNKVTEKGKDVELRCDPISGHTALYWYRQSLGQGLEFLIYFQGNSAPDKSGLPSDRFSAERTGGSVSTLTIQRTQQEDSAVYLCASSDPGQGPTEQFFGPGTRLTVL.